These T cell receptor beta chains were read from a single sample in a study of shared clonotypes between healthy human individuals. The data were produced by immunoSEQ multiplex PCR, yet TCRdb's version contains in-frame clones alone and is incomplete. The sample shows 2.3 million or so clones, over 85% of them seen only once. Sequenced: naive CD4+ T cells from PBMCs. The receptors derive from a man younger than 35 in good health. Some clones in this sample may be carry-over from other donors' samples. The CDR3 runs from the conserved cysteine through the conserved F or W. The D gene is left open where the match is weak. Clone size is given for some rows only: seen once, a few or many times, or a class if the clone is expanded.

- TRBJ1-2 TRBV27 - CASSRPGEGAGYTF TGTGCCAGCAGTCGCCCCGGAGAGGGAGCCGGCTACACCTTC
once TRBJ2-2 TRBV4-2 TRBD2 CASSPGLAHSNTGELFF TGTGCCAGCAGCCCGGGACTAGCGCACTCCAACACCGGGGAGCTGTTTTTT
- TRBJ1-3 TRBV4-2 - CASRALTEAGNTIYF TGTGCCAGCAGGGCCCTGACAGAAGCTGGAAACACCATATATTTT
- TRBJ2-7 TRBV2 TRBD2 CASSEGASGGYEQYF TGTGCCAGCAGTGAAGGGGCTAGCGGTGGATACGAGCAGTACTTC
once TRBJ2-3 TRBV27 TRBD2 CASSLSTGGPDTQYF TGTGCCAGCAGTTTATCGACGGGAGGCCCAGATACGCAGTATTTT
- TRBJ2-5 TRBV5-1 - CASSSPGVRETQYF TGCGCCAGCAGCTCGCCTGGGGTCCGCGAGACCCAGTACTTC
- TRBJ2-5 TRBV4-3 - CASSQQLLETQYF TGCGCCAGCAGCCAACAACTGTTAGAGACCCAGTACTTC
once TRBJ2-1 TRBV19 TRBD1 CASSIDRQGAYNEQFF TGTGCCAGTAGTATAGATCGACAGGGGGCTTACAATGAGCAGTTCTTC
- TRBJ2-3 TRBV9 TRBD2 CASNLGLATDTQYF TGTGCCAGCAACCTCGGACTAGCGACAGATACGCAGTATTTT
once TRBJ2-7 TRBV15 TRBD2 CATSRDTSGNYEQYF TGTGCCACCAGCAGAGACACTAGCGGGAACTACGAGCAGTACTTC
- TRBJ2-1 TRBV5-1 - CASSLSRAGNEQFF TGCGCCAGCAGCTTATCCCGGGCCGGCAATGAGCAGTTCTTC
- TRBJ2-1 TRBV27 - CASSLSHRVRVREPYNEQFF TGTGCCAGCAGTTTATCGCACAGGGTAAGGGTCCGCGAACCCTACAATGAGCAGTTCTTC
- TRBJ2-3 TRBV5-1 - CASSLVSGGPTDTQYF TGCGCCAGCAGCTTGGTTTCGGGCGGGCCCACAGATACGCAGTATTTT
- TRBJ2-1 TRBV7-2 - CASSLGPISYNEQFF TGTGCCAGCAGCTTAGGACCCATCTCCTACAATGAGCAGTTCTTC
- TRBJ2-2 TRBV6-1 - CASRAHMNTGELFF TGTGCCAGCAGAGCCCACATGAACACCGGGGAGCTGTTTTTT
- TRBJ2-5 TRBV4-3 - CASSLRGGETQYF TGCGCCAGCAGCCTCAGGGGCGGGGAGACCCAGTACTTC
- TRBJ2-1 TRBV5-1 TRBD2 CASSLKAGVDEQFF TGCGCCAGCAGCTTGAAAGCGGGAGTGGATGAGCAGTTCTTC
once TRBJ2-1 TRBV15 - CATSRDPGGTYNEQFF TGTGCCACCAGCAGAGATCCAGGGGGGACCTACAATGAGCAGTTCTTC
- TRBJ1-3 TRBV14 - CASSQGQGTLPLSGNTIYF TGTGCCAGCAGCCAAGGGCAGGGGACCCTTCCACTCTCTGGAAACACCATATATTTT
- TRBJ2-7 TRBV5-1 - CASSPARDGSYEQYF TGCGCCAGCAGCCCAGCGCGGGACGGTTCCTACGAGCAGTACTTC
- TRBJ1-2 TRBV19 TRBD1 CASSIPGQGKWISTGDGYTF TGTGCCAGTAGTATCCCAGGACAGGGAAAGTGGATTTCGACGGGGGATGGCTACACCTTC
- TRBJ2-3 TRBV5-6 - CASSLAGGSTDTQYF TGTGCCAGCAGCTTGGCTGGCGGGAGCACAGATACGCAGTATTTT
- TRBJ2-7 TRBV2 TRBD1 CASSEQGAAYEQYF TGTGCCAGCAGCGAACAGGGGGCCGCCTACGAGCAGTACTTC
- TRBJ1-1 TRBV5-4 - CASSLGAGQMNTEAFF TGTGCCAGCAGCTTGGGGGCGGGACAAATGAACACTGAAGCTTTCTTT
- TRBJ2-1 TRBV6-6 - CASTFAREQFF TGTGCCAGCACCTTCGCTAGAGAGCAGTTCTTC
- TRBJ2-3 TRBV7-2 TRBD1 CASSPWTGGPDTQYF TGTGCCAGCAGCCCCTGGACAGGGGGCCCTGATACGCAGTATTTT
- TRBJ1-4 TRBV28 - CASSPPVGRGANEKLFF TGTGCCAGCAGCCCTCCGGTGGGACGGGGCGCTAATGAAAAACTGTTTTTT
- TRBJ1-3 TRBV2 TRBD1 CASSAMRPDRAGNTIYF TGTGCCAGCAGTGCGATGCGACCTGACAGGGCTGGAAACACCATATATTTT
- TRBJ2-7 TRBV28 - CASSSQGSSYEQYF TGTGCCAGCAGTTCACAGGGTAGCTCCTACGAGCAGTACTTC
- TRBJ2-7 TRBV10-3 TRBD1 CAISAQGAQYF TGTGCCATCAGTGCGCAGGGGGCACAGTACTTC
- TRBJ1-5 TRBV4-1 - CASSQDVTAWQPQHF TGCGCCAGCAGCCAAGATGTGACAGCGTGGCAGCCCCAGCATTTT
- TRBJ2-5 TRBV7-9 TRBD2 CASSKGTSGKETQYF TGTGCCAGCAGCAAGGGGACTAGCGGGAAAGAGACCCAGTACTTC
- TRBJ2-7 TRBV4-1 TRBD1 CASSLGDRVYEQYF TGCGCCAGCAGCCTCGGGGACAGAGTCTACGAGCAGTACTTC
- TRBJ2-3 TRBV7-3 - CASSSQNTDTQYF TGTGCCAGCAGCTCTCAAAACACAGATACGCAGTATTTT
- TRBJ2-3 TRBV7-9 - CASSQIPGHRTDTQYF TGTGCCAGCAGCCAGATACCGGGACACCGCACAGATACGCAGTATTTT
- TRBJ2-7 TRBV23-1 TRBD1 CASSRLAGTGLLLEQYF TGCGCCAGCAGTCGCCTGGCCGGGACAGGCCTTCTTCTCGAGCAGTACTTC
- TRBJ1-2 TRBV6-5 TRBD1 CASSGTGVAYYGYTF TGTGCCAGCAGTGGGACAGGGGTCGCCTACTATGGCTACACCTTC
- TRBJ1-1 TRBV27 TRBD1 CASSLVQGSTEAFF TGTGCCAGCAGTTTAGTACAGGGGAGCACTGAAGCTTTCTTT
- TRBJ2-1 TRBV19 - CASKVLGTNEQFF TGTGCCAGTAAAGTGCTGGGGACAAATGAGCAGTTCTTC
- TRBJ1-5 TRBV7-2 TRBD1 CASSLAGQGAQPQHF TGTGCCAGCAGCTTAGCAGGACAGGGAGCTCAGCCCCAGCATTTT
- TRBJ2-3 TRBV30 TRBD1 CAWSTWDRNSTDTQYF TGTGCCTGGAGTACTTGGGACAGGAACAGCACAGATACGCAGTATTTT
- TRBJ2-1 TRBV19 - CASSRRHRDEQFF TGTGCCAGTAGTCGCCGTCACCGGGATGAGCAGTTCTTC
- TRBJ2-3 TRBV11-3 - CASSLRGKTDTQYF TGTGCCAGCAGCTTACGGGGTAAAACAGATACGCAGTATTTT
- TRBJ2-3 TRBV12-5 TRBD1 CASGRSGGLGTDTQYF TGTGCTAGTGGTCGCTCAGGGGGATTGGGCACAGATACGCAGTATTTT
- TRBJ2-1 TRBV6-1 TRBD2 CASSDLAGYNEQFF TGTGCCAGCAGTGATCTAGCGGGGTACAATGAGCAGTTCTTC
- TRBJ2-7 TRBV30 - CAWSVSAISYEQYF TGTGCCTGGAGTGTATCTGCTATCTCCTACGAGCAGTACTTC
- TRBJ1-5 TRBV19 - CASSIRGGYQPQHF TGTGCCAGTAGTATAAGAGGCGGGTATCAGCCCCAGCATTTT
- TRBJ2-5 TRBV5-1 - CASSLVVGETQYF TGCGCCAGCAGCTTGGTCGTAGGGGAGACCCAGTACTTC
- TRBJ2-5 TRBV30 - CAWSVQQQETQYF TGTGCCTGGAGTGTACAGCAACAAGAGACCCAGTACTTC
- TRBJ2-1 TRBV10-3 TRBD1 CAISDEYRTGGWNEQFF TGTGCCATCAGTGATGAGTATAGGACAGGGGGCTGGAATGAGCAGTTCTTC
- TRBJ2-2 TRBV7-6 TRBD2 CASSPLAGYGELFF TGTGCCAGCAGCCCGCTAGCGGGCTACGGGGAGCTGTTTTTT
- TRBJ2-2 TRBV7-9 TRBD1 CASSPRTGFTGELFF TGTGCCAGCAGCCCAAGGACAGGGTTTACCGGGGAGCTGTTTTTT
- TRBJ1-1 TRBV5-6 - CASSSSTGYNGEAFF TGTGCCAGCAGCTCATCTACAGGGTACAACGGTGAAGCTTTCTTT